Sequencing of this T cell receptor beta chain was carried out in a study of T-cell reconstitution after alpha-beta-depleted transplantation in children. Unmatched junction bases numbered 6, after V lost 3 bases and J lost 1 base. Germline values: CDR1 SGDLS, CDR2 YYNGEE. There are 15 residues in the CDR3. This clonotype has ten or more counts. Its antigen remains unknown. Study-level findings and limits: TCRbeta diversity was high at day 60 in some patients (a result of surviving recipient T cells and thymic progenitors). The main origin of T-cell counts and diversity one year after transplant was newly produced T cells.

Unique molecular identifiers were incorporated into the prepared TCRbeta library. TCRdb ran MiXCR on the PCR reads and lists one entry per CDR3 protein. The sample consists of around 440,000 distinct CDR3 sequences, roughly a tenth of them appearing once. The sequence came from a child aged 2 to 10 with inherited bone marrow failure, due to receive a stem cell transplant. The material was PBMCs, obtained before TCRalphabeta/CD19-depleted stem cell transplant. The chain joins TRBV9 to TRBJ1-2, with TRBD1 identical over 7 bases. The CDR3 reads CASSARQGLNYGYTF. The CDR3 nucleotides read TGTGCCAGCAGCGCGCGACAGGGACTTAACTATGGCTACACCTTC.